This TCR beta chain was profiled in a study of immune reconstitution after stem cell transplant in scleroderma. TCRdb reprocessed the RT-PCR reads with MiXCR, giving one entry per CDR3 protein. This sample has roughly 5,000 distinct CDR3 sequences; 8.5% occur once, and the top ten carry approximately 3.8%. CDR1 MNHEY and CDR2 SVGAGI come from the germline V gene. CDR3 size: 13 residues. The ends were cut back, 2 bases at V and 5 bases at J, with 10 bases in the middle. The TCR comes from a male donor with systemic sclerosis. The chain joins TRBV6-5 to TRBJ2-7; maybe TRBD1 (5 bases). This specimen was acquired before or after autologous hematopoietic stem cell transplantation (not recorded which). CDR3 loop: CASSYRGFDEQYF. CDR3 sequence (DNA): TGTGCCAGCAGTTACAGGGGATTCGACGAGCAGTACTTC.